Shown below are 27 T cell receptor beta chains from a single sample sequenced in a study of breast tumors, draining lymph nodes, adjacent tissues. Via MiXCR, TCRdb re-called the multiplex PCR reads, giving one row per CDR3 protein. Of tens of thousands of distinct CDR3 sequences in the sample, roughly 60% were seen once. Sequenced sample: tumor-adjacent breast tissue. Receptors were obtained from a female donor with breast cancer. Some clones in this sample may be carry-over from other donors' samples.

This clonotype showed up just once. CDR3 DNA: TGTGCCAGCAGTCATTATGAGGGGAACTATGGCTACACCATATATTTT. It translates to CASSHYEGNYGYTIYF. V usage is TRBV7-2 and J usage is TRBJ1-3; D may be TRBD1 (5 bases). V lost 6 bases and J lost 8, with 23 bases in between. The CDR3 has 16 amino acids. CDR1 is SGHTA and CDR2 is FQGNSA in the germline V gene.

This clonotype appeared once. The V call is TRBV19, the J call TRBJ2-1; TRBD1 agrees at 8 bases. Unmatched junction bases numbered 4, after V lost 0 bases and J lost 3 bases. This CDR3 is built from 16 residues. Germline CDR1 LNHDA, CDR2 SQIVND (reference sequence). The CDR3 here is CASSIETGALYNEQFF. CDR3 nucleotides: TGTGCCAGTAGTATAGAGACAGGGGCACTCTACAATGAGCAGTTCTTC.

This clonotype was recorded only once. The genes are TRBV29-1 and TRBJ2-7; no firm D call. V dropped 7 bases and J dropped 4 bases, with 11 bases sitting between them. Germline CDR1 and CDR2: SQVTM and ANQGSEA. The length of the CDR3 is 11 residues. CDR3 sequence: CSALMAYEQYF. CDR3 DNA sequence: TGCAGCGCCTTAATGGCGTACGAGCAGTACTTC.

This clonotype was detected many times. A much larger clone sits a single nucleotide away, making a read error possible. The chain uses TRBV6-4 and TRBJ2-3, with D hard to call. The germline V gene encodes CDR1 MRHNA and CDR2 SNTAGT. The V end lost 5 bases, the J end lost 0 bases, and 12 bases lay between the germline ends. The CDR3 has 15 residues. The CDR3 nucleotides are TGTGCCAGCAGTCAAACTCCTGCAAGCACAGATACGCAGTATTTT. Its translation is CASSQTPASTDTQYF.

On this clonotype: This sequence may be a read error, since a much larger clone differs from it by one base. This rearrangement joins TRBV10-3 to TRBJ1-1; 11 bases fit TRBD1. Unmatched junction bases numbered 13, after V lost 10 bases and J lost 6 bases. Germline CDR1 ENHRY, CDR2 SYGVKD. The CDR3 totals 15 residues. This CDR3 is CATDRGQGALAEAFF. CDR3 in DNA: TGTGCCACCGATAGAGGACAGGGGGCGCTCGCTGAAGCTTTCTTT.

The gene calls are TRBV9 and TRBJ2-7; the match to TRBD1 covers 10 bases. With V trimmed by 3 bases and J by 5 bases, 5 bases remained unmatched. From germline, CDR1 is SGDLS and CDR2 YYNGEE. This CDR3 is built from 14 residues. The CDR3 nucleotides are TGTGCCAGCAGCGACGGGACAGGGGTAGACGAGCAGTACTTC. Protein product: CASSDGTGVDEQYF.

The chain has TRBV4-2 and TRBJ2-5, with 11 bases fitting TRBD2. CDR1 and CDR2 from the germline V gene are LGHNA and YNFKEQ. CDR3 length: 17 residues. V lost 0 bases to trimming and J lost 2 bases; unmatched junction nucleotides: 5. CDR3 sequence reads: CASSQDQASGGQETQYF. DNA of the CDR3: TGTGCCAGCAGCCAAGATCAGGCTAGCGGGGGGCAAGAGACCCAGTACTTC.

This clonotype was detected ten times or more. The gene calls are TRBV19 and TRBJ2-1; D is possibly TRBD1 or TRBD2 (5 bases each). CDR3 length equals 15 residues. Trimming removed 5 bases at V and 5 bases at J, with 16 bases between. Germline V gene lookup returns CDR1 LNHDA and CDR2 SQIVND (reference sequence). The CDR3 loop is CASSRVLVGDNEQFF. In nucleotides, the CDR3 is TGTGCCAGTAGTCGCGTACTAGTAGGGGACAATGAGCAGTTCTTC.

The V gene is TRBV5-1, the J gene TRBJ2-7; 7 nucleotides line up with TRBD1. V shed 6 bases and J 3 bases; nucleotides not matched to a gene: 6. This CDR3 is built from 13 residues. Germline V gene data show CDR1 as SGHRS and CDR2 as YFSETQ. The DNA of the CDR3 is TGCGCCAGCACCGGGACAGATTTCTACGAGCAGTACTTC. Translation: CASTGTDFYEQYF.

The CDR3 coding sequence is TGTGCCAGCAGCTTAGAGGGATCCGCCGCCACCTATGGCTACACCTTC. Translated: CASSLEGSAATYGYTF. This chain joins TRBV7-2 and TRBJ1-2; D not resolved. The CDR3 has 16 residues. V shed 1 base and J shed 4 bases, with 16 bases lying between them. CDR1 and CDR2 from the germline V gene are SGHTA and FQGNSA.

As DNA, the CDR3 is TGTGCCAGCAGTTTAGGAGCGGGGGGTGGGGCAGATACGCAGTATTTT. Encoded protein: CASSLGAGGGADTQYF. V and J are TRBV12-3 or TRBV12-4 and TRBJ2-3, with 9 bases fitting TRBD2. The V gene end was trimmed by 1 base and the J gene end by 4 bases; junction bases not matched to a gene: 6. The CDR3 has 16 residues.

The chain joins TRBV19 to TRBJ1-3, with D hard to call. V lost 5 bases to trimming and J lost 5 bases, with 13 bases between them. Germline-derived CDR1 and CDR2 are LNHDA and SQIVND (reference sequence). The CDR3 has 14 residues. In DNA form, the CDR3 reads TGTGCCAGTAGTTCACCAGGCAATCGAAACACCATATATTTT. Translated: CASSSPGNRNTIYF.

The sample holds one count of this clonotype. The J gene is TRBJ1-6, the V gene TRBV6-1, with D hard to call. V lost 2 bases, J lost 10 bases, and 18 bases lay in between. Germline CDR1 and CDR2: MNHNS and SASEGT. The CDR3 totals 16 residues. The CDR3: CASSERGRLEVSPLHF. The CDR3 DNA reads TGTGCCAGCAGTGAACGAGGACGCCTGGAAGTCTCACCCCTCCACTTT.

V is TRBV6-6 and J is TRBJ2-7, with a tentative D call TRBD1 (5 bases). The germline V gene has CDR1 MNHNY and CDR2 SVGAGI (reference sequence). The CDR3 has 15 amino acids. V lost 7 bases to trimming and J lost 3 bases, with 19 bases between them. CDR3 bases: TGTGCCAGCAAGAGGTTTTCCGAGGACAACTACGAGCAGTACTTC. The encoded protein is CASKRFSEDNYEQYF.

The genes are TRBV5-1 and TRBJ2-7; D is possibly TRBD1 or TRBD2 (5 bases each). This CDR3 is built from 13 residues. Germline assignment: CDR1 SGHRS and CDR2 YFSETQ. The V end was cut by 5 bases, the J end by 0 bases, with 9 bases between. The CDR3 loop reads CASSPGPSYEQYF. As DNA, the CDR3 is TGCGCCAGCAGTCCGGGACCCTCCTACGAGCAGTACTTC.

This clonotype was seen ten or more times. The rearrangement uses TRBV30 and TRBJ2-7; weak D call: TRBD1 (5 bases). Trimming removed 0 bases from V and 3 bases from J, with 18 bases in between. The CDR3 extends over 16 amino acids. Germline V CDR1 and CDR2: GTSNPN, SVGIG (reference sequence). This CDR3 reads CAWSVGATRKLYEQYF. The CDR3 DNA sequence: TGTGCCTGGAGTGTTGGGGCCACCCGGAAGCTCTACGAGCAGTACTTC.

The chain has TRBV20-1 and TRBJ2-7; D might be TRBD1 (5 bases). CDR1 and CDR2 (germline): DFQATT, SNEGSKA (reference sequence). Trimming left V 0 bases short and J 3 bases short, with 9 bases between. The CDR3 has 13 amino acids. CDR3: CSARDSTVYEQYF. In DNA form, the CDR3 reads TGCAGTGCTAGAGATTCGACAGTCTACGAGCAGTACTTC.

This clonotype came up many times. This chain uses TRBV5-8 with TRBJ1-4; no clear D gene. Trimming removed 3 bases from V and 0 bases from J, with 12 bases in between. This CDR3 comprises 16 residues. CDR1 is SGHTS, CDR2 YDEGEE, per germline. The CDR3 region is CASSSRLGTTNEKLFF. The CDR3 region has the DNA TGTGCCAGCAGCTCCCGGCTGGGCACAACTAATGAAAAACTGTTTTTT.

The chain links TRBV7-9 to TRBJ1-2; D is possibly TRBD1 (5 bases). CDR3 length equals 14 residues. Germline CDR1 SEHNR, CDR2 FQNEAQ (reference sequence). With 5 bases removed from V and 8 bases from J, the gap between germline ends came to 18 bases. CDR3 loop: CASSGLAGTGGYTF. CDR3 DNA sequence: TGTGCCAGCAGCGGACTAGCGGGGACGGGCGGCTACACCTTC.

CDR3 residues: CASSLGVGQLFF. The CDR3 coding sequence is TGTGCCAGCAGTTTGGGGGTCGGGCAACTGTTTTTT. The chain links TRBV12-3 or TRBV12-4 to TRBJ1-4; D perhaps matches TRBD1 (5 bases). Trimming removed 3 bases at V and 12 bases at J, with 11 bases between. The CDR3 extends over 12 amino acids.

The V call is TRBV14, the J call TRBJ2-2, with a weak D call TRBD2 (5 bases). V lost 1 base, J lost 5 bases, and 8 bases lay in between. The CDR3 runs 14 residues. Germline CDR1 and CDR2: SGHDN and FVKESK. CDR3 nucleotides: TGTGCCAGCAGCCAAGTCGGGGTAACCGGGGAGCTGTTTTTT. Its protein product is CASSQVGVTGELFF.

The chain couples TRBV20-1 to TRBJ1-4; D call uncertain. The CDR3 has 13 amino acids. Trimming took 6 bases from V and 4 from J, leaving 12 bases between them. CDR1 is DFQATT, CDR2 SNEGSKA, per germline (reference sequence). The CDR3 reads CSALELFNEKLFF. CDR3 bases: TGCAGTGCCCTCGAGCTCTTTAATGAAAAACTGTTTTTT.

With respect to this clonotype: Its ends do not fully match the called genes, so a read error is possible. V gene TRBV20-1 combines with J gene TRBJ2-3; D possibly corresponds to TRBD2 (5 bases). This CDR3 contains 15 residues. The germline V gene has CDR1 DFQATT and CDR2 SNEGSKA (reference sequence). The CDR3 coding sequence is TGCAGTGCTATTACTAGGGAATCTAGCACAGATACGCAATATTTT. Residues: CSAITRESSTDTQYF.

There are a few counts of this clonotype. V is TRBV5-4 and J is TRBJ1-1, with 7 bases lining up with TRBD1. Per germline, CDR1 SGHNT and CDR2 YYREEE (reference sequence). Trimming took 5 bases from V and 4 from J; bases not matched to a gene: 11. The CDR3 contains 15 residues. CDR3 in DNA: TGTGCCAGCAGTCCGACAGGGAGCGTAATCACTGAAGCTTTCTTT. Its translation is CASSPTGSVITEAFF. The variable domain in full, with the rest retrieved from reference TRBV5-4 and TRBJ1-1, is ETGVTQSPTHLIKTRGQQVTLRCSSQSGHNTVSWYQQALGQGPQFIFQYYREEENGRGNFPPRFSGLQFPNYSSELNVNALELDDSALYLCASSPTGSVITEAFFGQGTRLTVV.

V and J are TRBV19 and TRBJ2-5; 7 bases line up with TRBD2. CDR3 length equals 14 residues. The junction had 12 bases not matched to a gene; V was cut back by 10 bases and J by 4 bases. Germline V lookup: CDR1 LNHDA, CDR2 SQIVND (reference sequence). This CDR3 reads CATKTAGVGETQYF. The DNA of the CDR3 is TGTGCCACGAAAACGGCGGGAGTCGGAGAGACCCAGTACTTC.

The CDR3: CASSPRGRGGTGELFF. The CDR3 DNA is TGTGCCAGCAGCCCCAGGGGTCGCGGGGGCACCGGGGAGCTGTTTTTT. This chain connects TRBV7-9 to TRBJ2-2, with D maybe TRBD2 (7 bases). The V end was cut by 5 bases, the J end by 4 bases, with 17 bases between. The CDR3 totals 16 residues. From germline, CDR1 is SEHNR and CDR2 FQNEAQ (reference sequence).

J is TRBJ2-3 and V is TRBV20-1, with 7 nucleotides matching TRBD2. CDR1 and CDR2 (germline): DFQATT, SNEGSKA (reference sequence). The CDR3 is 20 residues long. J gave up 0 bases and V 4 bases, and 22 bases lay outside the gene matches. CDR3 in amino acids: CSATGPIRSSGGSSTDTQYF. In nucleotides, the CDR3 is TGCAGTGCTACGGGCCCCATTCGCAGCTCGGGGGGATCTAGCACAGATACGCAGTATTTT.